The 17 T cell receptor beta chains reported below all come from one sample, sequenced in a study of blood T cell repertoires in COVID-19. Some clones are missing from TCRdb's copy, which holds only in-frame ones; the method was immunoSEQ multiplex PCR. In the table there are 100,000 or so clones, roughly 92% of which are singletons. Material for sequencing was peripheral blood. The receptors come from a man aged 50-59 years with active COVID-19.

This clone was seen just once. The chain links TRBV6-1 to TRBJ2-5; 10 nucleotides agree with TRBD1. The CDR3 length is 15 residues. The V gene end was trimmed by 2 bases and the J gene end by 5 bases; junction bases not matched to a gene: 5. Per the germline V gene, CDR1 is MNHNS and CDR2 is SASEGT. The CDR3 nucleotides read TGTGCCAGCAGTGAAACGGGGACAGGGGCTGAGACCCAGTACTTC. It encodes CASSETGTGAETQYF.

Written as DNA, the CDR3 is TGTGCCAGCAGCTGGCTCGGGACTAGCACAGATACGCAGTATTTT. Translating it yields CASSWLGTSTDTQYF. The V call is TRBV7-9, the J call TRBJ2-3; TRBD2 is a possible D gene (6 bases). The CDR3 runs 15 residues. Trimming removed 4 bases from V and 0 bases from J, with 11 bases in between. Germline CDR1 SEHNR, CDR2 FQNEAQ (reference sequence). The whole variable domain, remainder taken from reference TRBV7-9 and TRBJ2-3, is DTGVSQNPRHKITKRGQNVTFRCDPISEHNRLYWYRQTLGQGPEFLTYFQNEAQLEKSRLLSDRFSAERPKGSFSTLEIQRTEQGDSAMYLCASSWLGTSTDTQYFGPGTRLTVL.

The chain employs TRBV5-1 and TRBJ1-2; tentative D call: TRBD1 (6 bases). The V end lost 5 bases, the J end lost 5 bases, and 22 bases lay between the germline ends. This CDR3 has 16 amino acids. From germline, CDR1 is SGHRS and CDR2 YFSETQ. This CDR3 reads CASRSQGSRKEYGYTF. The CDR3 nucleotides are TGCGCCAGCAGGTCACAGGGATCCCGAAAAGAGTATGGCTACACCTTC.

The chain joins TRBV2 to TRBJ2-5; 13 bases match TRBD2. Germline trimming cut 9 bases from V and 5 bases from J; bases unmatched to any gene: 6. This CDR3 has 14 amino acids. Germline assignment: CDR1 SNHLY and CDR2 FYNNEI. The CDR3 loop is CASRTSGGGETQYF. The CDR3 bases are TGTGCCAGTAGGACTAGCGGGGGCGGGGAGACCCAGTACTTC.

The CDR3 spells CASSSKPDSSYNSPLHF. CDR3 DNA sequence: TGTGCCAGCAGCTCCAAACCGGACAGCTCCTATAATTCACCCCTCCACTTT. The J gene is TRBJ1-6, the V gene TRBV7-9; D might be TRBD1 (6 bases). Between the trimmed V and J ends, which lost 4 bases and 0 bases, there was a span of 13 bases. CDR3 size: 17 residues. Germline V lookup: CDR1 SEHNR, CDR2 FQNEAQ (reference sequence).

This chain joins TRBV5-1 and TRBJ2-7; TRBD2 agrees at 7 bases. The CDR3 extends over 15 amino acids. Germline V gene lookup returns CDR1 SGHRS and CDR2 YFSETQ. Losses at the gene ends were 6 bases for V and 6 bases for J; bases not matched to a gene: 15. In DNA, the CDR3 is TGCGCCAGCAACAACTCTAGCGGCCAGGGACTCGAGCAGTACTTC. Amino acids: CASNNSSGQGLEQYF.

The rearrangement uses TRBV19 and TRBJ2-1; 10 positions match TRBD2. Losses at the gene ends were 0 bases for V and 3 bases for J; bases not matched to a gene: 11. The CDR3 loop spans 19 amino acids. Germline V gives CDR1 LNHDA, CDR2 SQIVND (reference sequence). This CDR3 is CASSIDLLAGAMGYNEQFF. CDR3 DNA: TGTGCCAGTAGTATAGATCTGCTAGCGGGAGCGATGGGCTACAATGAGCAGTTCTTC. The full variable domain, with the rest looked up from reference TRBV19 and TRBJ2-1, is DGGITQSPKYLFRKEGQNVTLSCEQNLNHDAMYWYRQDPGQGLRLIYYSQIVNDFQKGDIAEGYSVSREKKESFPLTVTSAQKNPTAFYLCASSIDLLAGAMGYNEQFFGPGTRLTVL.

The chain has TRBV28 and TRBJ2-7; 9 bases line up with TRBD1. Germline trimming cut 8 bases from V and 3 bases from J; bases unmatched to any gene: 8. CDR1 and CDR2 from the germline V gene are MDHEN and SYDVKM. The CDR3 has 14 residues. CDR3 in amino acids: CASDAGTGIYEQYF. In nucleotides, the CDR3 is TGTGCCAGCGACGCCGGGACAGGGATCTACGAGCAGTACTTC.

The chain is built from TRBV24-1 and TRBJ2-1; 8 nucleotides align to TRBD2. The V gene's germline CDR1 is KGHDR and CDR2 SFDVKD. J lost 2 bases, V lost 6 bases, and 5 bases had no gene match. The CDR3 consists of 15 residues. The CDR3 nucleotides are TGTGCCACCAGTACTATCGGGGGGGCCTACAATGAGCAGTTCTTC. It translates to CATSTIGGAYNEQFF.

The CDR3 here is CASSLAGAYNEQFF. Here the CDR3 DNA reads TGTGCCAGCAGTCTAGCGGGAGCCTACAATGAGCAGTTCTTC. This chain uses TRBV7-3 with TRBJ2-1, with TRBD2 matching 10 bases. There are 14 residues in the CDR3. J gave up 2 bases and V 6 bases, and 1 base lay outside the gene matches. Germline V CDR1 and CDR2: SGHTA, FQGTGA.

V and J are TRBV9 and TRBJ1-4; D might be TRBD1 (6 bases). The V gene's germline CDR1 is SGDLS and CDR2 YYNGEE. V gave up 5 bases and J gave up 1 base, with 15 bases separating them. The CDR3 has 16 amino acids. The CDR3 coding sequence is TGTGCCAGCAGTACCACAGGGTGGGAAACTAATGAAAAACTGTTTTTT. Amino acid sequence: CASSTTGWETNEKLFF.

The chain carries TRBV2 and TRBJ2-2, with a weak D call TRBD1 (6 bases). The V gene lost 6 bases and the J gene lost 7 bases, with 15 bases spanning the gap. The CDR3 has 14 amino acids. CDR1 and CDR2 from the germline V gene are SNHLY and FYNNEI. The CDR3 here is CASRGQSTSGELFF. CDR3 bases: TGTGCCAGCAGAGGACAGTCGACAAGCGGGGAGCTGTTTTTT.

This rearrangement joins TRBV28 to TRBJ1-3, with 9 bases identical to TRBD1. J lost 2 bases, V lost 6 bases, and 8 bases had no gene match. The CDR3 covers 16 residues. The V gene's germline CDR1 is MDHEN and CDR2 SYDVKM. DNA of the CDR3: TGTGCCAGCAGCATGACAGGGGGGTTAGCTGGAAACACCATATATTTT. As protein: CASSMTGGLAGNTIYF.

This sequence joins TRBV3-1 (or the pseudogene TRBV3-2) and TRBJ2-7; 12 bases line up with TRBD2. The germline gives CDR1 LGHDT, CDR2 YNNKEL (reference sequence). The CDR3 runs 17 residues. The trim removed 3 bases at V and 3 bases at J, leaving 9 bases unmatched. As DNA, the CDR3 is TGTGCCAGCAGCCAGGGACTAGCGGGCCGAGTATTCTACGAGCAGTACTTC. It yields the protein CASSQGLAGRVFYEQYF.

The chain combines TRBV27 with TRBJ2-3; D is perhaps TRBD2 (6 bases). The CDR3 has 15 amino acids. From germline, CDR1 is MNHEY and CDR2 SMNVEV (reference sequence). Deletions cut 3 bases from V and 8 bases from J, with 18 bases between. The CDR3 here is CASSLAPLGGGTQYF. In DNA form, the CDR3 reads TGTGCCAGCAGTTTGGCCCCCTTGGGAGGCGGTACGCAGTATTTT.

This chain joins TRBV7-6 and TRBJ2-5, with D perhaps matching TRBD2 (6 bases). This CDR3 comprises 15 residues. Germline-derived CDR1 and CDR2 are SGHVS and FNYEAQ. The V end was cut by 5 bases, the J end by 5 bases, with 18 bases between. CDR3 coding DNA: TGTGCCAGCAGCACGAGGCTCCCCGCGGGGGAGACCCAGTACTTC. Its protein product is CASSTRLPAGETQYF.

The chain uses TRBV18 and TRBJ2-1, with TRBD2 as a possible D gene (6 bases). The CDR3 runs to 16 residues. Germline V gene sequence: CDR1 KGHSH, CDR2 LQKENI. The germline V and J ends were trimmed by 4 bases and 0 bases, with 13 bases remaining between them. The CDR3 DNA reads TGTGCCAGCTCACGTAGGGACTCTAGCTCCTACAATGAGCAGTTCTTC. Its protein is CASSRRDSSSYNEQFF.